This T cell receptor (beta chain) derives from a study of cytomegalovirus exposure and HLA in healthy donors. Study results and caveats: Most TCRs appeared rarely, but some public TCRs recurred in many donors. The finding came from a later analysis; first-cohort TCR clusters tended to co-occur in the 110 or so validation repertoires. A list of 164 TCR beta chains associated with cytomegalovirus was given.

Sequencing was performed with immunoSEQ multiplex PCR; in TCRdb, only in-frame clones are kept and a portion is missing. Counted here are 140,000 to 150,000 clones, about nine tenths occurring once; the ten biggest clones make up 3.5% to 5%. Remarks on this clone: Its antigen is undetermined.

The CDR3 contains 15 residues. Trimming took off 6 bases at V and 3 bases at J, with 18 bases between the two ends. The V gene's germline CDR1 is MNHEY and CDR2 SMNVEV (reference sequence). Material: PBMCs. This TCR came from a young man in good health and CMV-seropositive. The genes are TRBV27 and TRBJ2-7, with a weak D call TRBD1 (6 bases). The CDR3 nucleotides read TGTGCCAGCAGAACCGGGACACCTCATTTCTACGAGCAGTACTTC. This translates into CASRTGTPHFYEQYF.